The T cell receptor beta chain described here comes from a study of response to subunit inactivated influenza vaccine. Study-level findings and limits: The authors offered the suggestion that each seasonal influenza vaccination recruits few new T cells.

A note on this clonotype: Antigen specificity is unknown.

Germline V gene data show CDR1 as SGHKS and CDR2 as YYEKEE (reference sequence). With 4 bases removed from V and 5 bases from J, the gap between germline ends came to 9 bases. This CDR3 contains 12 residues. In TCRdb, the RT-PCR reads were re-called with MiXCR into one record per CDR3 protein. The sample records around 530,000 distinct CDR3 sequences, about an eighth being singletons. The sample here was PBMCs from blood, taken on the day of vaccination. The TCR was taken from a man aged 50 to 59 who received an inactivated influenza vaccine. The V and J genes are TRBV5-5 and TRBJ1-1, with unresolved D. The CDR3 region is CASSVRETEAFF. The CDR3 DNA is TGTGCCAGCAGCGTCCGGGAGACTGAAGCTTTCTTT.